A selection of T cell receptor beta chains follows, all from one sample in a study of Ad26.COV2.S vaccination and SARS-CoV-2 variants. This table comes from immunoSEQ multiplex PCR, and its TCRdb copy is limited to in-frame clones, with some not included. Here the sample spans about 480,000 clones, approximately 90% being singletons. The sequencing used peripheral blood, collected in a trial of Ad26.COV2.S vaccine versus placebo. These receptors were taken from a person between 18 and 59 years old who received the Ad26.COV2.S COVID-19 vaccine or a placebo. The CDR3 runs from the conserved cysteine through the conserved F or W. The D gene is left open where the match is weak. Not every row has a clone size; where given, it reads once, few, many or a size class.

CDR3nt: TGTGCCAGCTCGCACAACAGGGCCACTGAAGCTTTCTTT
CDR3aa: CASSHNRATEAFF
abundance: -
d_gene: -
v_gene: TRBV18
j_gene: TRBJ1-1

CDR3nt: TGTGCTAGTGTACTCATCGGGACACAAGGGGGGCTAGGCTTC
CDR3aa: CASVLIGTQGGLGF
abundance: -
d_gene: -
v_gene: TRBV12-5
j_gene: TRBJ2-7

CDR3nt: TGTGCCACCAGATCGAGACAGGGCCAAGGCTACACCTTC
CDR3aa: CATRSRQGQGYTF
abundance: few
d_gene: TRBD1
v_gene: TRBV24-1
j_gene: TRBJ1-2

CDR3nt: TGTGCCAGCAGCCTGACAGGGGTCGGGTCACCCCTCCACTTT
CDR3aa: CASSLTGVGSPLHF
abundance: -
d_gene: TRBD1
v_gene: TRBV7-2
j_gene: TRBJ1-6

CDR3nt: TGTGCCAGCAGCTTAGATGGGCTAGCGGGACCCAATGAGCAGTTCTTC
CDR3aa: CASSLDGLAGPNEQFF
abundance: -
d_gene: TRBD2
v_gene: TRBV7-2
j_gene: TRBJ2-1

CDR3nt: TGTGCCATCAGATCCGGAGGGAACACCGGGGAGCTGTTTTTT
CDR3aa: CAIRSGGNTGELFF
abundance: -
d_gene: -
v_gene: TRBV10-3
j_gene: TRBJ2-2

CDR3nt: TGTGCCAGCAGCTTTCCCGAGACAGGGGCCCAGCAAGAGACCCAGTACTTC
CDR3aa: CASSFPETGAQQETQYF
abundance: -
d_gene: TRBD1
v_gene: TRBV7-9
j_gene: TRBJ2-5

CDR3nt: TGCAGCTCGGACCTCACAGATACGCAGTATTTT
CDR3aa: CSSDLTDTQYF
abundance: -
d_gene: -
v_gene: TRBV29-1
j_gene: TRBJ2-3

CDR3nt: TGTGCCAGCACCCCGACTAGAGCAACCCCTAAGGATACGCAGTATTTT
CDR3aa: CASTPTRATPKDTQYF
abundance: -
d_gene: -
v_gene: TRBV2
j_gene: TRBJ2-3

CDR3nt: TGCGCCAGCAGCCCCTTGAAGGGGGGGGACGATACGCAGTATTTT
CDR3aa: CASSPLKGGDDTQYF
abundance: -
d_gene: -
v_gene: TRBV5-1
j_gene: TRBJ2-3

CDR3nt: TGTGCCAGCAGCCCAAGAGGGACAGCGAGGCCTGGGGCCAACGTCCTGACTTTC
CDR3aa: CASSPRGTARPGANVLTF
abundance: -
d_gene: TRBD1
v_gene: TRBV7-2
j_gene: TRBJ2-6